The present T cell receptor beta chain was sequenced within a study of OX40 agonist ivuxolimab in advanced cancers. For the study at large: Males comprised 75% to 90% of the group, whose mean age was about 60 years (range roughly 20 to 85).

General study results and limits: Partial responders dosed at 0.1-3.0 mg/kg displayed clonal expansion ranking among the lowest.

As to this clone: Its target is not known.

Drawing of blood for sampling happened at baseline, at cycle 4 day 1, and at cycle 7 day 1. The CDR3 has 17 amino acids. Between the trimmed V and J ends, which lost 0 bases and 0 bases, there was a span of 12 bases. Germline CDR1 and CDR2: SGHRS and YFSETQ. Some clones are missing from TCRdb's copy, which holds only in-frame ones; the method was immunoSEQ multiplex PCR. The sample lists approximately 23,000 clones, over 80% occurring once. The rearrangement uses TRBV5-1 and TRBJ1-4; D unresolved. The source was CD4+ or CD8+ T cells sorted from blood, collected in a trial of the OX40 agonist ivuxolimab. The receptor was isolated from an adult with an advanced solid tumor such as melanoma, head and neck, liver or kidney cancer. CDR3 sequence (DNA): TGCGCCAGCAGCTTGGGATCCAGGTACCCAACTAATGAAAAACTGTTTTTT. Translated: CASSLGSRYPTNEKLFF. The whole variable domain, remainder taken from reference TRBV5-1 and TRBJ1-4, is KAGVTQTPRYLIKTRGQQVTLSCSPISGHRSVSWYQQTPGQGLQFLFEYFSETQRNKGNFPGRFSGRQFSNSRSEMNVSTLELGDSALYLCASSLGSRYPTNEKLFFGSGTQLSVL.